What follows describes a single TCR beta chain. Its antigen is as yet unknown. This specimen comes from a study of cytomegalovirus exposure and HLA in healthy donors. Across the whole study: Inside one of the first data releases sat around 77 million unique TCRs taken from HLA-typed donors. General study findings and limits: A later analysis reportedly found that, within productive TCRs, an Asian-associated ancestry cluster had fewer N-insertions than the mean observed across the approximately 660 donors. Researchers counted 164 TCR beta chains as cytomegalovirus-associated. Other equally common chains were less clonally expanded than HLA-associated TCR beta chains, a later analysis showed.

The V gene lost 3 bases and the J gene lost 2 bases, with 11 bases spanning the gap. Germline CDR1 SGHNT, CDR2 YYREEE (reference sequence). This CDR3 comprises 14 residues. PCR used 60 Vbeta primers and 13 Jbeta primers. The protocol was immunoSEQ multiplex PCR, while the TCRdb copy is restricted to in-frame clones and leaves out a portion. The sample consists of fewer than 150,000 clones, about 80% of them appearing once. The rearrangement uses TRBV5-4 and TRBJ1-1, with D perhaps TRBD1 (5 bases). The receptor's source is a man aged 40-49 years in good health and CMV-seropositive. Sequencing was carried out using PBMCs. DNA of the CDR3: TGTGCCAGCAGCTCCGTGGGGGGAAACACTGAAGCTTTCTTT. Its translation: CASSSVGGNTEAFF.